The clone carrying this TCR beta chain showed up just a few times. The antigen is not known. RNA isolated from unsorted whole blood supplied the blood RNA, with germline DNA also extracted. The data are from a study of tumor-infiltrating lymphocytes in primary liver carcinoma. Whole-study results and caveats: Less overlap was seen in tumor-adjacent and tumor-blood pairs than in tumor region pairs. Researchers did not compare CD4+ and CD8+ repertoires, as samples were bulk unsorted.

Total RNA amounting to around 530 ng was the source from which TCR beta cDNA was made with a constant-region primer. It was through three nested multiplex PCR rounds of slightly modified ARM-PCR that TCR beta libraries arose. TCRdb processed the multiplex PCR reads anew with MiXCR; each CDR3 protein has one entry. The table has hundreds of thousands of distinct CDR3 sequences, 58% seen once. The sequence derives from a woman in her twenties or thirties with primary liver carcinoma and hepatitis B virus infection. Source material: peripheral blood.

CDR3 nucleotide sequence: TGTGCCTGGAGCAGGGGCTCCGGGGAGCTGTTTTTT. Its protein is CAWSRGSGELFF. The chain has TRBV30 and TRBJ2-2; tentative D call: TRBD1 (6 bases). The CDR3 sequence is 12 residues long. Germline V CDR1 and CDR2: GTSNPN, SVGIG (reference sequence). V lost 3 bases and J lost 6, with 8 bases in between.